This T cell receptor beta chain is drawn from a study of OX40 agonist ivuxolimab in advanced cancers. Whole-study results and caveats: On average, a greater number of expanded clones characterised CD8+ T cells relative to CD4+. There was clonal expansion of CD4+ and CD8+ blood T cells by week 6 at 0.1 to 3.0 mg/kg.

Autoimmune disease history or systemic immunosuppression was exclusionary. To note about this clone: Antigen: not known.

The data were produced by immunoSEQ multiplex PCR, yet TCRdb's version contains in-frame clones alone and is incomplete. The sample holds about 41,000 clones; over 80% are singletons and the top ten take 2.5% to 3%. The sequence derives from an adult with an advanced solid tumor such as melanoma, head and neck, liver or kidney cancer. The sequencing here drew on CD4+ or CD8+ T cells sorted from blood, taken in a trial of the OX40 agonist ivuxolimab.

For the CDR3, the DNA is TGTGCCAGCAGCCCTAGACAGGGTCCAGATACGCAGTATTTT. This codes for CASSPRQGPDTQYF. The genes are TRBV7-3 and TRBJ2-3, with 7 nucleotides matching TRBD1. Germline assignment: CDR1 SGHTA and CDR2 FQGTGA. The ends lost 5 bases at V and 4 bases at J; junction bases unmatched: 6. The CDR3 has 14 residues.